The 10 T cell receptor beta chains reported below all come from one sample, sequenced in a study of CD8+ T cells in alopecia areata. Investigators isolated RNA and reverse transcribed it into cDNA to act as the sequencing template. Sequenced by immunoSEQ multiplex PCR; TCRdb stores in-frame clones only, minus some. This table has some 82,000 clones, roughly 51% appearing once. Sequencing was carried out using NKG2D-high CD8+ T cells sorted from blood. These receptors all stem from a human donor with alopecia areata.

This clone was counted between two and nine times. The genes are TRBV7-9 and TRBJ1-2, with D uncertain. Deletions cut 1 base from V and 0 bases from J, with 9 bases between. The CDR3 length is 15 residues. The germline V gene encodes CDR1 SEHNR and CDR2 FQNEAQ (reference sequence). The CDR3 nucleotides are TGTGCCAGCAGCTTAGGATCGTGGGCTAACTATGGCTACACCTTC. Its protein is CASSLGSWANYGYTF.

There are a few counts of this clone. The chain joins TRBV6-5 to TRBJ2-7; 7 bases fit TRBD2. With V trimmed by 0 bases and J by 7 bases, 9 bases remained unmatched. The germline V gene has CDR1 MNHEY and CDR2 SVGAGI. The CDR3 covers 15 residues. The CDR3 region has the DNA TGTGCCAGCAGTTACTCTGGACTAGGGGCCGCTGAGCAGTACTTC. As protein: CASSYSGLGAAEQYF.

In this sample, this clone turned up a few times. Distinct nucleotide sequences in the sample also encode this CDR3. This chain connects TRBV29-1 to TRBJ1-3, with TRBD1 matching 7 bases. Germline CDR1 is SQVTM and CDR2 is ANQGSEA. Trimming took 7 bases from V and 0 from J; bases not matched to a gene: 3. The CDR3 loop spans 13 amino acids. In DNA form, the CDR3 reads TGCAGCGCCTGGACAGGCTCTGGAAACACCATATATTTT. It encodes CSAWTGSGNTIYF.

This clone turned up a few times. V usage is TRBV29-1 and J usage is TRBJ2-2; D gene uncertain. Germline V gene sequence: CDR1 SQVTM, CDR2 ANQGSEA. Trimming cost V 5 bases and J 3 bases, with 7 bases left between them. CDR3 length: 12 residues. The CDR3 protein is CSVRADTGELFF. DNA for the CDR3: TGCAGCGTTCGGGCGGACACCGGGGAGCTGTTTTTT.

The genes are TRBV10-3 and TRBJ1-5; 9 bases match TRBD1. The V gene end was trimmed by 3 bases and the J gene end by 7 bases; junction bases not matched to a gene: 4. The V gene's germline CDR1 is ENHRY and CDR2 SYGVKD. The CDR3 is 14 amino acids. For the CDR3, the DNA is TGTGCCATCAGTGACCCGGACAGGGGACAGCCCCAGCATTTT. This sequence encodes CAISDPDRGQPQHF.

The chain combines TRBV30 with TRBJ2-1; 13 bases line up with TRBD2. The germline V gene encodes CDR1 GTSNPN and CDR2 SVGIG (reference sequence). The CDR3 sequence is 16 residues long. Losses at the gene ends were 1 base for V and 5 bases for J; bases not matched to a gene: 5. The CDR3 DNA reads TGTGCCTGGAGTGCGCTGACTAGCGGGGGGAACAATGAGCAGTTCTTC. Translation gives CAWSALTSGGNNEQFF.

The chain is built from TRBV9 and TRBJ2-7, with D tentatively TRBD2 (5 bases). The CDR3 loop spans 14 amino acids. The V gene's germline CDR1 is SGDLS and CDR2 YYNGEE. V lost 0 bases to trimming and J lost 5 bases, with 12 bases between them. The CDR3 region is CASSVAAGRDEQYF. The CDR3 DNA is TGTGCCAGCAGCGTAGCGGCGGGTCGGGACGAGCAGTACTTC.

This chain joins TRBV29-1 and TRBJ2-3; D gene ambiguous. Trimming left V 3 bases short and J 1 base short, with 14 bases between. CDR3 length equals 15 residues. The V gene's germline CDR1 is SQVTM and CDR2 ANQGSEA. The CDR3 DNA sequence: TGCAGCGTTGAGTACCAGCGATATGGCACAGATACGCAGTATTTT. This gives the protein CSVEYQRYGTDTQYF.

This clone was counted only a few times. V usage is TRBV27 and J usage is TRBJ1-2; tentative D call: TRBD1 (5 bases). The length of the CDR3 is 13 residues. The V gene lost 7 bases and the J gene lost 3 bases, with 12 bases spanning the gap. CDR1 MNHEY and CDR2 SMNVEV come from the germline V gene (reference sequence). Here the CDR3 DNA reads TGTGCCAGCAAGCTCCGGGGCGACTATGGCTACACCTTC. Translated, it gives CASKLRGDYGYTF.

This clone was counted between two and nine times. The rearrangement links TRBV6-5 to TRBJ1-5; no reliable D call. V shed 5 bases and J shed 7 bases, with 9 bases lying between them. The CDR3 is 12 amino acids. Germline V CDR1 and CDR2: MNHEY, SVGAGI. The CDR3 nucleotides read TGTGCCAGCAGTCCGCCGGGGCAGCCCCAGCATTTT. Translating it yields CASSPPGQPQHF.